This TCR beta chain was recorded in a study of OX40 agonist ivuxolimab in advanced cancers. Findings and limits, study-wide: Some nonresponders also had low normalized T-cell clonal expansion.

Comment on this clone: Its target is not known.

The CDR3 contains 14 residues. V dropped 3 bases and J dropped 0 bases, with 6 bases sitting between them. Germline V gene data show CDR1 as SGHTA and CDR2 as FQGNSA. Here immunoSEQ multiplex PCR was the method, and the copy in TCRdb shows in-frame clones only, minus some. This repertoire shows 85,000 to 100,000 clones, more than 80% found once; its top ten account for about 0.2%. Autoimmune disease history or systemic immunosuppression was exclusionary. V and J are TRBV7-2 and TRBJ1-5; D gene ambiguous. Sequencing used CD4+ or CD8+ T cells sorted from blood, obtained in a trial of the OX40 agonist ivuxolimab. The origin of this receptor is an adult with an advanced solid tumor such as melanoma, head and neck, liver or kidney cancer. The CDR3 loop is CASSFGLSNQPQHF. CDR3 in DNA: TGTGCCAGCAGCTTCGGCCTTAGCAATCAGCCCCAGCATTTT.